This T cell receptor (beta chain) was retrieved from a study of T cell repertoires in cytomegalovirus infection. Study in general: An indication of both CMV infection and matching HLA type came from public TCR beta signatures.

The V end lost 1 base, the J end lost 3 bases, and 7 bases lay between the germline ends. The CDR3 consists of 13 residues. The V gene's germline CDR1 is MGHRA and CDR2 YSYEKL. This clonotype has ten or more counts. Each CDR3 protein is one row after TCRdb ran MiXCR on the reads. The repertoire holds 480,000 or so distinct CDR3 sequences, with about 11% as singletons. The sequenced sample was PBMCs. The chain is built from TRBV4-1 and TRBJ2-7; unclear D gene. The clonotype comes from a human donor in good health (CMV status not recorded). Some clones in this sample may be carry-over from other donors' samples. CDR3 DNA: TGCGCCAGCAGCCAAGGGCAGTTCTACGAGCAGTACTTC. Amino acids: CASSQGQFYEQYF.